These T cell receptor beta chains were read from a single sample in a study of shared clonotypes between healthy human individuals. Repertoires were generated with immunoSEQ multiplex PCR, while TCRdb's copy carries only in-frame clones and drops some. The sample lists roughly 2,300,000 clones, just under 95% occurring once. Sequenced input: naive CD4+ T cells from PBMCs. The receptors shown here come from a man between 18 and 29 years old in good health. Some clones in this sample may be carry-over from other donors' samples. Both conserved end residues are part of each CDR3. D genes are given only for firm matches. The size field is filled for only some rows; it gives once, few, many or a size class.

D gene: -; CDR3 length: 15; clone size: -; V gene: TRBV9; J gene: TRBJ2-3; CDR3 DNA: TGTGCCAGCAGCGTAGTTGTGGGTAGCACAGATACGCAGTATTTT; CDR3 protein: CASSVVVGSTDTQYF
D gene: TRBD2; CDR3 length: 16; clone size: -; V gene: TRBV5-4; J gene: TRBJ2-3; CDR3 DNA: TGTGCCAGCAGCTCCCCAACGCTAGCGGGCGGAGATACGCAGTATTTT; CDR3 protein: CASSSPTLAGGDTQYF
D gene: -; CDR3 length: 17; clone size: -; V gene: TRBV5-1; J gene: TRBJ2-2; CDR3 DNA: TGCGCCAGCAGCCACGGACCGCAGATACTGAACACCGGGGAGCTGTTTTTT; CDR3 protein: CASSHGPQILNTGELFF
D gene: TRBD1; CDR3 length: 16; clone size: -; V gene: TRBV5-1; J gene: TRBJ2-5; CDR3 DNA: TGCGCCAGCAGCTTAAACGTACAGGGGTCGTCGGAGACCCAGTACTTC; CDR3 protein: CASSLNVQGSSETQYF
D gene: -; CDR3 length: 16; clone size: -; V gene: TRBV7-9; J gene: TRBJ2-1; CDR3 DNA: TGTGCCAGCACCTTCCATGCGTCGGGGCCAAACAATGAGCAGTTCTTC; CDR3 protein: CASTFHASGPNNEQFF
D gene: -; CDR3 length: 15; clone size: -; V gene: TRBV7-2; J gene: TRBJ2-7; CDR3 DNA: TGTGCCAGCAGCCCACCGGGACATTACCCCGGGGAGCAGTACTTC; CDR3 protein: CASSPPGHYPGEQYF
D gene: TRBD2; CDR3 length: 15; clone size: -; V gene: TRBV2; J gene: TRBJ2-7; CDR3 DNA: TGTGCCAGCAGTGAGCTCCAGCGGGGACCCTTGGAGCAGTACTTC; CDR3 protein: CASSELQRGPLEQYF
D gene: TRBD1; CDR3 length: 18; clone size: -; V gene: TRBV19; J gene: TRBJ1-2; CDR3 DNA: TGTGCCAGTAGTTCCCAGGGACAGAATCGCTACTCTAACTATGGCTACACCTTC; CDR3 protein: CASSSQGQNRYSNYGYTF
D gene: TRBD2; CDR3 length: 13; clone size: once; V gene: TRBV5-1; J gene: TRBJ2-1; CDR3 DNA: TGCGCCAGCAGCTTGTTTGGGGGGGATGAGCAGTTCTTC; CDR3 protein: CASSLFGGDEQFF
D gene: TRBD1; CDR3 length: 13; clone size: -; V gene: TRBV7-8; J gene: TRBJ1-5; CDR3 DNA: TGTGCCAGCAGCACGGACAGGGATCAGCCCCAGCATTTT; CDR3 protein: CASSTDRDQPQHF
D gene: TRBD1; CDR3 length: 16; clone size: -; V gene: TRBV28; J gene: TRBJ2-1; CDR3 DNA: TGTGCCAGCAGTTCCCCCTCGACAGGGATACGTAGTGAGCAGTTCTTC; CDR3 protein: CASSSPSTGIRSEQFF
D gene: TRBD1; CDR3 length: 15; clone size: -; V gene: TRBV29-1; J gene: TRBJ2-5; CDR3 DNA: TGCAGCGTTAGCACCGGGACAGGGATTCAAGAGACCCAGTACTTC; CDR3 protein: CSVSTGTGIQETQYF
D gene: TRBD1; CDR3 length: 17; clone size: -; V gene: TRBV7-9; J gene: TRBJ1-6; CDR3 DNA: TGTGCCAGCAGCCTAATTCCGGGACAGTCTGATAATTCACCCCTCCACTTT; CDR3 protein: CASSLIPGQSDNSPLHF